This record concerns one T cell receptor (beta chain) sequence. Its specificity is unknown. Data came from immunoSEQ multiplex PCR; TCRdb stores just in-frame clones and leaves some out. The profile shows 150,000 to 180,000 clones, about 88% of them singletons. This specimen comes from a study of T cell responses to AZD1222 COVID-19 vaccine. Study-wide context: Pooling of second doses given at about 4 or about 12 weeks was done.

Study-wide results and caveats: None of the repertoires were sampled until the peak T cell response had passed. Regions left unmutated in variants are reportedly the target of nearly half of spike-specific TCRs. Vaccine-associated CD4 TCRs ranged over spike, dominating at 160-218 and 743-854.

CDR1 is LGHNT and CDR2 is FRNRAP in the germline V gene. The CDR3 contains 13 residues. Trimming left V 6 bases short and J 7 bases short, with 12 bases between. The source is an adult in good health. The rearrangement links TRBV12-5 to TRBJ2-2; TRBD1 is a possible D gene (5 bases). The source material was peripheral blood, sampled on day 0 of AZD1222 vaccination. The CDR3 DNA reads as TGTGCTAGTGGAGGCCAGGGTATCGGGGAGCTGTTTTTT. It yields the protein CASGGQGIGELFF.